Each of the 6 T cell receptor beta chains below was sequenced from the same sample in a study of radiotherapy plus CTLA-4 blockade in lung cancer. Data came from immunoSEQ multiplex PCR; TCRdb stores just in-frame clones and leaves some out. The sample carries 53,000 or so clones, about 72% recorded once. The sequencing used peripheral blood, collected from a patient treated with radiotherapy plus ipilimumab. These receptors were collected from a human donor with non-small cell lung cancer who had stable disease on radiotherapy plus ipilimumab.

This clone was seen a few times. The V and J genes are TRBV28 and TRBJ2-7; 7 bases fit TRBD1. This CDR3 is 16 amino acids long. Germline V gene lookup returns CDR1 MDHEN and CDR2 SYDVKM. J was trimmed by 6 bases and V by 5 bases; bases with no gene match: 16. The CDR3 is CASSGDRSRWVGEQYV. The CDR3 DNA sequence: TGTGCCAGCAGTGGGGACAGATCGCGGTGGGTAGGCGAGCAGTACGTC.

This chain connects TRBV30 to TRBJ2-7; D call uncertain. Trimming pared 2 bases from V and 4 bases from J, leaving 6 bases between. Germline V gene lookup returns CDR1 GTSNPN and CDR2 SVGIG (reference sequence). The CDR3 contains 11 residues. The CDR3 region has the DNA TGTGCCTGGAGTCAGGTATACGAGCAGTACTTC. Its translation is CAWSQVYEQYF.

This chain joins TRBV5-1 and TRBJ1-2; 12 nucleotides align to TRBD1. The CDR3 has 14 residues. The germline V gene has CDR1 SGHRS and CDR2 YFSETQ. Unmatched junction bases numbered 4, after V lost 4 bases and J lost 6 bases. CDR3 DNA sequence: TGCGCCAGCAGCATCGGGACAGGGGGCGATGGCTACACCTTC. Amino acids: CASSIGTGGDGYTF.

V usage is TRBV7-2 and J usage is TRBJ1-5; 7 bases fit TRBD1. Germline V CDR1 and CDR2: SGHTA, FQGNSA. V lost 4 bases to trimming and J lost 4 bases; unmatched junction nucleotides: 4. The CDR3 sequence is 14 residues long. This CDR3 reads CASSSGQTNQPQHF. CDR3 bases: TGTGCCAGCAGCTCGGGACAGACTAATCAGCCCCAGCATTTT.

The rearrangement links TRBV2 to TRBJ2-3; TRBD2 might be the D (5 bases). The CDR3 is made up of 13 amino acids. CDR1 and CDR2 from the germline V gene are SNHLY and FYNNEI. V was trimmed by 8 bases and J by 0 bases, leaving 9 bases between them. The CDR3 region is CASREGSTDTQYF. In DNA, the CDR3 is TGTGCCAGCCGAGAGGGCAGCACAGATACGCAGTATTTT.

The rearrangement links TRBV7-9 to TRBJ2-7, with 7 bases matching TRBD1. This CDR3 has 14 residues. CDR1 SEHNR and CDR2 FQNEAQ come from the germline V gene (reference sequence). The V and J ends lost 3 bases and 1 base, in that order; junction bases with no gene match: 3. This CDR3 is CASSFGTASYEQYV. The DNA of the CDR3 is TGTGCCAGCAGCTTCGGGACAGCTTCCTACGAGCAGTACGTC.